One sample yielded the 29 T cell receptor beta chains listed below, sequenced in a study of blood T cell repertoires in COVID-19. Using immunoSEQ multiplex PCR, the repertoire was profiled, and TCRdb retains in-frame clones only, with some absent. Here the sample spans about 170,000 clones, approximately 82% being singletons. The sample was PBMCs or T cells enriched from blood (not recorded which). These receptors were collected from a woman aged 45 to 65 in a cohort exposed to, infected with or recovered from COVID-19 (not recorded which).

In this sample, this clone turned up once. The chain combines TRBV19 with TRBJ2-6; 7 nucleotides match TRBD1. Unmatched junction bases numbered 6, after V lost 6 bases and J lost 4 bases. This CDR3 region has 15 residues. Per germline, CDR1 LNHDA and CDR2 SQIVND (reference sequence). The chain's CDR3 is CASRTGTGGANVLTF. Here the CDR3 DNA reads TGTGCCAGTAGGACAGGGACGGGAGGGGCCAACGTCCTGACTTTC.

This clone came up a few times. The chain combines TRBV27 with TRBJ2-2; 7 bases agree with TRBD2. V lost 5 bases and J lost 4; bases outside the gene matches: 7. This CDR3 has 15 residues. Per the germline V gene, CDR1 is MNHEY and CDR2 is SMNVEV (reference sequence). The CDR3: CASSAGLVPTGELFF. CDR3 coding DNA: TGTGCCAGCAGTGCCGGACTAGTCCCCACCGGGGAGCTGTTTTTT.

The chain combines TRBV4-1 with TRBJ2-7; TRBD2 matches 16 bases. The germline gives CDR1 MGHRA, CDR2 YSYEKL. The ends lost 4 bases at V and 6 bases at J; junction bases unmatched: 9. The CDR3 contains 17 residues. CDR3 loop: CASSLAGLAGGPSEQYF. DNA of the CDR3: TGCGCCAGCAGCCTAGCGGGACTAGCGGGAGGGCCATCCGAGCAGTACTTC.

This clone turned up a few times. The CDR3 loop reads CASRPSREGNLHF. In DNA, the CDR3 is TGTGCAAGTCGCCCCTCCCGGGAGGGAAACCTCCACTTT. This chain joins TRBV12-2 and TRBJ1-6. TRBV12-2 is given as a pseudogene. The CDR3 consists of 13 residues.

This clone turned up a few times. This sequence joins TRBV7-9 and TRBJ1-6; D remains ambiguous. The ends were cut back, 3 bases at V and 0 bases at J, with 6 bases in the middle. The CDR3 totals 15 residues. CDR1 is SEHNR, CDR2 FQNEAQ, per germline (reference sequence). The CDR3 DNA reads TGTGCCAGCAGCTTTATTCCCTCCTATAATTCACCCCTCCACTTT. Residues: CASSFIPSYNSPLHF.

V and J are TRBV29-1 and TRBJ2-3; 7 nucleotides line up with TRBD2. Per the germline V gene, CDR1 is SQVTM and CDR2 is ANQGSEA. The CDR3 has 12 residues. V dropped 7 bases and J dropped 2; count of bases not matched to a gene: 3. The chain's CDR3 is CSGAGTTDTQYF. In DNA, the CDR3 is TGCAGCGGAGCGGGGACCACAGATACGCAGTATTTT.

The V gene is TRBV5-1, the J gene TRBJ1-6; TRBD1 is a possible D gene (6 bases). V was cut by 4 bases and J by 7 bases, with 12 bases left in between. The CDR3 is made up of 14 amino acids. CDR1 SGHRS and CDR2 YFSETQ come from the germline V gene. The CDR3 spells CASSLTDRNSPLHF. CDR3 sequence (DNA): TGCGCCAGCAGCCTAACCGACAGGAATTCACCCCTCCACTTT.

The chain employs TRBV20-1 and TRBJ2-1, with 8 bases fitting TRBD2. The CDR3 consists of 11 residues. CDR1 is DFQATT and CDR2 is SNEGSKA in the germline V gene (reference sequence). Trimming took 5 bases from V and 10 from J; bases not matched to a gene: 4. CDR3 coding DNA: TGCAGTGCTTCGATAGCGGGAGAGCAGTTCTTC. It encodes CSASIAGEQFF.

The V call is TRBV28, the J call TRBJ1-1, with 7 bases that match TRBD1. V trimming: 6 bases; J trimming: 1 base; junction bases outside the gene matches: 8. Germline values: CDR1 MDHEN, CDR2 SYDVKM. The length of the CDR3 is 15 residues. CDR3 sequence reads: CASSPDRTGNTEAFF. The CDR3 DNA sequence: TGTGCCAGCAGCCCGGACAGGACGGGGAACACTGAAGCTTTCTTT.

V usage is TRBV2 and J usage is TRBJ1-1; 9 bases line up with TRBD1. CDR3 size: 16 residues. J lost 1 base, V lost 10 bases, and 13 bases had no gene match. Germline CDR1 reads SNHLY; CDR2 reads FYNNEI. CDR3 bases: TGTGCCATCATCGGACAGGGGCCGAACAGGAACACTGAAGCTTTCTTT. Its protein is CAIIGQGPNRNTEAFF.

This sequence joins TRBV27 and TRBJ1-5; 8 nucleotides agree with TRBD1. The CDR3 sequence is 13 residues long. Germline V gene lookup returns CDR1 MNHEY and CDR2 SMNVEV (reference sequence). J lost 7 bases, V lost 8 bases, and 7 bases had no gene match. CDR3: CASRGQGGQPQHF. As DNA, the CDR3 is TGTGCCAGCCGAGGACAGGGCGGACAGCCCCAGCATTTT.

The chain carries TRBV30 and TRBJ1-1; TRBD1 aligns across 7 bases. The CDR3 has 11 residues. V shed 5 bases, J shed 10 bases, and the junction held 7 bases outside the gene matches. CDR1 GTSNPN and CDR2 SVGIG come from the germline V gene (reference sequence). The CDR3 DNA follows: TGTGCCTGGGGGGACAGTTCAGTAGCTTTCTTT. As protein: CAWGDSSVAFF.

The chain couples TRBV21-1 to TRBJ2-1; no check of the table's D call, TRBD2, against the DNA was made. TRBV21-1 is given as a pseudogene. CDR3 length: 13 residues. CDR3 region: CASSKKESGSRFF. In nucleotides, the CDR3 is TGTGCCAGCAGCAAAAAGGAGAGCGGGAGCCGATTCTTC.

The genes are TRBV6-5 and TRBJ1-3, with TRBD1 as a possible D gene (5 bases). V was cut by 3 bases and J by 0 bases, with 9 bases left in between. The CDR3 spans 15 residues. Germline assignment: CDR1 MNHEY and CDR2 SVGAGI. The CDR3 sequence is CASSYRGSSGNTIYF. CDR3 nucleotide sequence: TGTGCCAGCAGTTATCGGGGGAGCTCTGGAAACACCATATATTTT.

The J gene is TRBJ1-5, the V gene TRBV12-3 or TRBV12-4; D uncertain. This CDR3 is built from 12 residues. The V and J ends lost 6 bases and 8 bases respectively, with 11 bases between them. The CDR3 DNA follows: TGTGCCAGCAGAACTAGAGTAGAGCCCCAGCATTTT. Protein product: CASRTRVEPQHF.

The J gene is TRBJ2-3, the V gene TRBV7-6, with a possible D match to TRBD2 (5 bases). The CDR3 has 18 residues. V lost 5 bases to trimming and J lost 3 bases, with 24 bases between them. Germline V gene sequence: CDR1 SGHVS, CDR2 FNYEAQ. The CDR3 reads CASSPFPPFSEATDTQYF. In DNA form, the CDR3 reads TGTGCCAGCAGCCCCTTCCCCCCCTTTAGCGAGGCAACAGATACGCAGTATTTT.

This clone was detected only a few times. This chain links TRBV4-1 with TRBJ2-7; 13 bases map to TRBD2. With V trimmed by 4 bases and J by 5 bases, 5 bases remained unmatched. Germline V gene sequence: CDR1 MGHRA, CDR2 YSYEKL. The CDR3 is 15 amino acids. The DNA of the CDR3 is TGCGCCAGCAGCCCCCCGGGACTAGCGGGGAACGAGCAGTACTTC. Its protein is CASSPPGLAGNEQYF.

V gene TRBV15 combines with J gene TRBJ1-1, with 7 positions matching TRBD1. CDR1 and CDR2 from the germline V gene are LNHNV and YYDKDF (reference sequence). CDR3 size: 15 residues. The V and J ends lost 5 bases and 9 bases, in that order; junction bases with no gene match: 15. In DNA, the CDR3 is TGTGCCACCAGCCAACGACAGGGTCCCACAGGGCAAGCTTTCTTT. This translates into CATSQRQGPTGQAFF. Based on the CDR3 plus reference TRBV15 and TRBJ1-1, the full variable domain is DAMVIQNPRYQVTQFGKPVTLSCSQTLNHNVMYWYQQKSSQAPKLLFHYYDKDFNNEADTPDNFQSRRPNTSFCFLDIRSPGLGDTAMYLCATSQRQGPTGQAFFGQGTRLTVV.

This rearrangement joins TRBV6-5 to TRBJ2-7; 9 bases match TRBD1. Germline assignment: CDR1 MNHEY and CDR2 SVGAGI. The CDR3 spans 13 residues. V dropped 7 bases and J dropped 7; count of bases not matched to a gene: 8. The CDR3 DNA is TGTGCCAGCACCGGACAGGGGAGGGTTGAGCAGTACTTC. Amino acid sequence: CASTGQGRVEQYF.

The J gene is TRBJ2-2, the V gene TRBV28, with 9 bases that match TRBD1. The length of the CDR3 is 17 residues. With 6 bases clipped from V and 4 bases from J, the junction kept 12 bases outside the gene matches. Germline lookup yields CDR1 MDHEN and CDR2 SYDVKM. CDR3 protein: CASSSPGTGLGTGELFF. Here the CDR3 DNA reads TGTGCCAGCAGCAGTCCCGGGACAGGGCTTGGCACCGGGGAGCTGTTTTTT.

The CDR3 is CASSLTAPFSYEQYF. The CDR3 DNA sequence: TGTGCCAGCAGCTTAACGGCACCTTTTTCCTACGAGCAGTACTTC. The V gene is TRBV7-3, the J gene TRBJ2-7, with D unclear. V lost 0 bases and J 1 base, leaving 10 bases between the germline ends. Germline lookup yields CDR1 SGHTA and CDR2 FQGTGA. CDR3 size: 15 residues.

The chain recombines TRBV19 with TRBJ2-5; 10 bases are shared with TRBD2. Germline CDR1 is LNHDA and CDR2 is SQIVND (reference sequence). This CDR3 is 15 amino acids long. Trimming cost V 5 bases and J 4 bases; bases outside gene matches: 7. DNA for the CDR3: TGTGCCAGTAGTGCTAGCGGGAGTTACGGAGAGACCCAGTACTTC. Encoded protein: CASSASGSYGETQYF.

The rearrangement links TRBV19 to TRBJ2-1, with 7 positions matching TRBD1. Germline CDR1 reads LNHDA; CDR2 reads SQIVND (reference sequence). The junction had 12 bases not matched to a gene; V was cut back by 2 bases and J by 5 bases. This CDR3 region has 17 residues. CDR3 sequence reads: CASSIRGSRDRNNEQFF. Written as DNA, the CDR3 is TGTGCCAGTAGTATACGTGGGTCCCGGGACAGAAACAATGAGCAGTTCTTC.

This clone was counted only a few times. V gene TRBV28 combines with J gene TRBJ2-7, with 12 bases aligning to TRBD2. CDR3 length equals 16 residues. CDR1 is MDHEN and CDR2 is SYDVKM in the germline V gene. V dropped 3 bases and J dropped 5; count of bases not matched to a gene: 8. The CDR3 DNA sequence: TGTGCCAGCAGTTTTCTAACCCTAGCGGGAGGGGACGAGCAGTACTTC. It is translated as CASSFLTLAGGDEQYF.

The V and J genes are TRBV5-4 and TRBJ2-3; D gene ambiguous. Germline V gene data show CDR1 as SGHNT and CDR2 as YYREEE (reference sequence). Trimming stripped 5 bases from V and 0 bases from J, with 7 bases between. There are 13 residues in the CDR3. Here the CDR3 DNA reads TGTGCCAGCAGTATTCCTAGCACAGATACGCAGTATTTT. Translated: CASSIPSTDTQYF. Based on the CDR3 plus reference TRBV5-4 and TRBJ2-3, the full variable domain is ETGVTQSPTHLIKTRGQQVTLRCSSQSGHNTVSWYQQALGQGPQFIFQYYREEENGRGNFPPRFSGLQFPNYSSELNVNALELDDSALYLCASSIPSTDTQYFGPGTRLTVL.

J is TRBJ2-7 and V is TRBV27; D remains ambiguous. Trimming took off 2 bases at V and 3 bases at J, with 11 bases between the two ends. Per germline, CDR1 MNHEY and CDR2 SMNVEV (reference sequence). CDR3 length: 14 residues. The CDR3 DNA reads as TGTGCCAGCAGTTTAGCGGTGAATTACTACGAGCAGTACTTC. Its translation is CASSLAVNYYEQYF.

J is TRBJ1-1 and V is TRBV21-1. TRBV21-1 is labeled a pseudogene. CDR3 length equals 18 residues. The CDR3, as DNA: TGTGCCAGCAGCAACGCCTGGTTATTCGGGGATTGGTACACTGAAGCTTTCTTT. The encoded protein is CASSNAWLFGDWYTEAFF.

This chain connects TRBV6-8 to TRBJ2-7; 8 positions agree with TRBD2. There are 20 residues in the CDR3. J gave up 5 bases and V 0 bases, and 21 bases lay outside the gene matches. From germline, CDR1 is MNHGY and CDR2 SAAAGT. This CDR3 is CASSYSQERSLGRAWHEQYF. CDR3 nucleotides: TGTGCCAGCAGTTACTCCCAGGAAAGAAGTCTCGGGAGGGCCTGGCACGAGCAGTACTTC.

The chain couples TRBV5-1 to TRBJ2-7; 11 nucleotides line up with TRBD2. The CDR3 covers 15 residues. J gave up 1 base and V 1 base, and 1 base lay outside the gene matches. Per germline, CDR1 SGHRS and CDR2 YFSETQ. CDR3 nucleotide sequence: TGCGCCAGCAGCTTGACTAGCGGGGGTTCCTACGAGCAGTACTTC. It yields the protein CASSLTSGGSYEQYF.